The 5 T cell receptor beta chains given below trace back to one sample, sequenced in a study of T-cell memory formation after mild COVID-19. TCRdb independently ran MiXCR on the 5' RACE reads; one entry per CDR3 protein. This table has roughly 550,000 distinct CDR3 sequences, over 20% appearing once. Specimen: PBMCs or a T cell subset sorted from them (not recorded which). The origin of the receptors is an adult woman who had mild COVID-19 (a few samples of this study predate the infection). Cell type and time point are not known.

This clonotype was seen more than once but under ten times. V and J are TRBV2 and TRBJ2-1, with D tentatively TRBD1 or TRBD2 (6 bases each). Germline loops: CDR1 SNHLY, CDR2 FYNNEI. Trimming took off 4 bases at V and 8 bases at J, with 12 bases between the two ends. This CDR3 spans 13 amino acids. The CDR3 sequence: CASSATGRYEQFF. The CDR3 coding sequence is TGTGCCAGCAGTGCTACAGGGAGGTATGAGCAGTTCTTC.

This chain joins TRBV24-1 and TRBJ2-7, with D possibly being TRBD1 (6 bases). CDR3 length: 13 residues. Trimming removed 4 bases at V and 4 bases at J, with 10 bases between. CDR1 is KGHDR, CDR2 SFDVKD, per germline. CDR3 sequence reads: CATSDSGQYEQYF. CDR3 nucleotide sequence: TGTGCCACCAGTGACTCTGGACAGTACGAGCAGTACTTC.

The DNA for the CDR3 is TGTGCCAGCATCAGAGAAAGGGGAACCTACAATGAGCAGTTCTTC. Translated: CASIRERGTYNEQFF. The chain carries TRBV5-6 and TRBJ2-1, with D possibly being TRBD1 (5 bases). The CDR3 extends over 15 amino acids. The ends were cut back, 6 bases at V and 2 bases at J, with 15 bases in the middle. Germline V gene sequence: CDR1 SGHDT, CDR2 YYEEEE. The complete variable domain, with remaining parts taken from reference TRBV5-6 and TRBJ2-1, reads DAGVTQSPTHLIKTRGQQVTLRCSPKSGHDTVSWYQQALGQGPQFIFQYYEEEERQRGNFPDRFSGHQFPNYSSELNVNALLLGDSALYLCASIRERGTYNEQFFGPGTRLTVL.

The sample holds many counts of this clonotype. The genes are TRBV12-3 or TRBV12-4 and TRBJ2-3; 10 nucleotides align to TRBD2. This CDR3 has 15 amino acids. Trimming removed 5 bases from V and 0 bases from J; junction bases left unmatched: 2. DNA of the CDR3: TGTGCCAGCAGTCAGACTAGCGGGAGCACAGATACGCAGTATTTT. As protein: CASSQTSGSTDTQYF.

The rearrangement uses TRBV5-6 and TRBJ2-2; D possibly corresponds to TRBD2 (5 bases). V gave up 4 bases and J gave up 5 bases, with 12 bases separating them. The germline V gene encodes CDR1 SGHDT and CDR2 YYEEEE. The CDR3 extends over 14 amino acids. In DNA, the CDR3 is TGTGCCAGCAGCCCGCCTAGCCTAACCGGGGAGCTGTTTTTT. Amino acid sequence: CASSPPSLTGELFF. The variable domain in full, completed from reference TRBV5-6 and TRBJ2-2, reads DAGVTQSPTHLIKTRGQQVTLRCSPKSGHDTVSWYQQALGQGPQFIFQYYEEEERQRGNFPDRFSGHQFPNYSSELNVNALLLGDSALYLCASSPPSLTGELFFGEGSRLTVL.